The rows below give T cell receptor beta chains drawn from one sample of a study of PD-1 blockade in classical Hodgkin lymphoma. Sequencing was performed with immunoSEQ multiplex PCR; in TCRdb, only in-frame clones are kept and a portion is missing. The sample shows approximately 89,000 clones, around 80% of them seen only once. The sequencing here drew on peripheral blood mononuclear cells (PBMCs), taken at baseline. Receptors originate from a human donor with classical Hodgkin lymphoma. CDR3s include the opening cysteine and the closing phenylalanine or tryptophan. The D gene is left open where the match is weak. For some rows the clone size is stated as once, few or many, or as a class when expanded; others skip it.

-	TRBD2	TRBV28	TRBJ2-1	TGTGCCAGCAGTACGAGCGGGAGTGGCGAGCAGTTCTTC	CASSTSGSGEQFF
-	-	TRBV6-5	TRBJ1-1	TGTGCCAGCAGTTCTGTACCTCGGAACACTGAAGCTTTCTTT	CASSSVPRNTEAFF
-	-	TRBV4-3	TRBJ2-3	TGCGCCAGCAGCCGGGACTCCCGGAGCACAGATACGCAGTATTTT	CASSRDSRSTDTQYF
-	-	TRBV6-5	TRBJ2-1	TGTGCCAGCAGCAGGGAGAGCTCCTACAATGAGCAGTTCTTC	CASSRESSYNEQFF
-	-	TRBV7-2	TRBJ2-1	TGTGCCAGCAGCTTTCCTAGGGGCAATGAGCAGTTCTTC	CASSFPRGNEQFF
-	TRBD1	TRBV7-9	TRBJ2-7	TGTGCCAGCAGCCTGGGGCCCACAGGGGGGTCGTACGAGCAGTACTTC	CASSLGPTGGSYEQYF
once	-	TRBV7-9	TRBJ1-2	TGTGCCAGCAGCTTGTCGGGGGTAGAGGGCTACACCTTC	CASSLSGVEGYTF
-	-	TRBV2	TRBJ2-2	TGTGCCAGCAGTGAATGGGCTGCCGGGGAGCTGTTTTTT	CASSEWAAGELFF
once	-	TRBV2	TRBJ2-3	TGTGCCAGCAGTGATTGGGAGGATACGCAGTATTTT	CASSDWEDTQYF
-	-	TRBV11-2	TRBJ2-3	TGTGCCAGCAGCCCCCTTGGGGATACGCAGTATTTT	CASSPLGDTQYF
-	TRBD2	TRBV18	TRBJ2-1	TGTGCCAGCTCACCTACGACTTTAGCGGGTATGGGTGAGCAGTTCTTC	CASSPTTLAGMGEQFF
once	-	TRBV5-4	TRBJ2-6	TGTGCCAGCAGCCCCGGCTTAGACTCTGGGGCCAACGTCCTGACTTTC	CASSPGLDSGANVLTF
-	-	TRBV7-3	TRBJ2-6	TGTGCCAGCAGCTTACCGGGCTCTGGGGCCAACGTCCTGACTTTC	CASSLPGSGANVLTF
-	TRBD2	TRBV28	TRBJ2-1	TGTGCCAGCAGGACCCGGGGTCCGGGAGGGCTTCATGAGCAGTTCTTC	CASRTRGPGGLHEQFF
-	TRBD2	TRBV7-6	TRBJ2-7	TGTGCCAGCAGCTTAAGTCCTAGCGGTTTGTACGAGCAGTACTTC	CASSLSPSGLYEQYF
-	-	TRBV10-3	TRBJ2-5	TGTGCCATCAGTGGGGGACAAGAGGAGACCCAGTACTTC	CAISGGQEETQYF
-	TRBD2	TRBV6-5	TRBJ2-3	TGTGCCAGCAAGACAGCGGGACCCACAGATACGCAGTATTTT	CASKTAGPTDTQYF
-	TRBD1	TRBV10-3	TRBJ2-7	TGTGCCATCAGTGAACAAGACAGGGGGAGCCACGAGCAGTACTTC	CAISEQDRGSHEQYF
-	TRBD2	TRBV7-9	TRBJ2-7	TGTGCCAGCAGCTTCTCCCCCGCAGCGGGAGGTGTCTACGAGCAGTACTTC	CASSFSPAAGGVYEQYF
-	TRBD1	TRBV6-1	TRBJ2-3	TGTGCCAGCAGTACGGACAGGGTGAGCACAGATACGCAGTATTTT	CASSTDRVSTDTQYF
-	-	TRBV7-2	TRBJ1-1	TGTGCCAGCACCTTCGGCCCTGGGGCTTTCTTT	CASTFGPGAFF
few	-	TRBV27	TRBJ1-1	TGTGCCAGCAGTTTATCGGGACATTCTGAAGCTTTCTTT	CASSLSGHSEAFF
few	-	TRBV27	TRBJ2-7	TGTGCCAGCAGTTTAAAGCCCGGTCCCTACGAGCAGTACTTC	CASSLKPGPYEQYF
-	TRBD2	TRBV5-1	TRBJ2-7	TGCGCCAGCAGACCTAGCGGGAGTTGGGTATACGAGCAGTACTTC	CASRPSGSWVYEQYF
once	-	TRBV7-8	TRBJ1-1	TGTGCCAGCAGCTCAAGTCGGGGTATCGCCACTGAAGCTTTCTTT	CASSSSRGIATEAFF
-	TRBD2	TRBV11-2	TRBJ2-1	TGTGCCAGCAGCGCGCGCGGGAGAGCGACTACCAATGAGCAGTTCTTC	CASSARGRATTNEQFF
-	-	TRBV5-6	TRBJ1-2	TGTGCCAGCAGCGGAGGTAACTATGGCTACACCTTC	CASSGGNYGYTF
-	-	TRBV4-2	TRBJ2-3	TGTGCCAGCAGCCAAGCAGGGGGGCGGGACTTCATGCAGTATTTT	CASSQAGGRDFMQYF
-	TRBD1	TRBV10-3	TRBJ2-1	TGTGCCACGAAGGGACAGGGAGGCAATGAGCAGTTCTTC	CATKGQGGNEQFF
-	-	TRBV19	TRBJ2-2	TGTGCCAGTAGTACGTCCATATCAGGGACAAGCACCGGGGAGCTGTTTTTT	CASSTSISGTSTGELFF
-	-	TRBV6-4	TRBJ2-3	TGTGCCAGCAGTGCGCAACTCACAGATACGCAGTATTTT	CASSAQLTDTQYF
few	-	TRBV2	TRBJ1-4	TGTGCCAGCATCGGTCAGAAAAATGAAAAACTGTTTTTT	CASIGQKNEKLFF
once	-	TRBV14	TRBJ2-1	TGTGCCAGCAGCCAAGTCCTAGGCAATGAGCAGTTCTTC	CASSQVLGNEQFF
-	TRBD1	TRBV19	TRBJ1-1	TGTGCCAGTAGGACCTTCGACAGGGCAAACACTGAAGCTTTCTTT	CASRTFDRANTEAFF
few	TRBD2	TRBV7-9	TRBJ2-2	TGTGCCAGCAGTCCCGGGGGGGGGATCCACACCGGGGAGCTGTTTTTT	CASSPGGGIHTGELFF
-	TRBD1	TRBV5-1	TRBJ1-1	TGCGCCAGCAGCCCCGTGACAGGGGCGAACACTGAAGCTTTCTTT	CASSPVTGANTEAFF
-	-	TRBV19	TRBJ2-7	TGTGCCAGTAGTATAGGAGCAGGGGACTACGAGCAGTACTTC	CASSIGAGDYEQYF
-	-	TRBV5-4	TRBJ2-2	TGTGCCAGCAGCGTCGGCGGGAACACGAACACCGGGGAGCTGTTTTTT	CASSVGGNTNTGELFF
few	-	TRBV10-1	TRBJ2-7	TGCGCCAGCGGCAGGGCCGTTGGGGAGCAGTACTTC	CASGRAVGEQYF
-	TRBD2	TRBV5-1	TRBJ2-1	TGCGCCAGCAGCTTGGTTGCGGGAGAGTTAAATGAGCAGTTCTTC	CASSLVAGELNEQFF
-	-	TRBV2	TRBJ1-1	TGTGCCAGCAGGCGACGGTCTGAAGCTTTCTTT	CASRRRSEAFF
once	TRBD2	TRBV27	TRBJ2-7	TGTGCCAGCAGGGCACTAGCGGGGTCGTACGAGCAGTACTTC	CASRALAGSYEQYF
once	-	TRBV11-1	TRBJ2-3	TGTGCCAGCAGCCCCCAGTCGGGGCCTGTCACAGATACGCAGTATTTT	CASSPQSGPVTDTQYF